Below are 10 T cell receptor beta chains sequenced from a single sample in a study of blood T cell repertoires in COVID-19. Clones were sequenced by immunoSEQ multiplex PCR, and TCRdb holds only the in-frame ones, with some missing. The sample holds tens of thousands of clones, around 80% seen once. The sequenced sample was peripheral blood. These receptors all stem from an elderly woman with acute or convalescent COVID-19.

This clone has just a few counts. The rearrangement joins TRBV27 to TRBJ1-5; 8 positions match TRBD1. The CDR3 has 14 amino acids. Germline V lookup: CDR1 MNHEY, CDR2 SMNVEV (reference sequence). V trimming: 6 bases; J trimming: 2 bases; junction bases outside the gene matches: 3. The CDR3 DNA sequence: TGTGCCAGCAGAAAGGACAGGGGCAATCAGCCCCAGCATTTT. Its protein is CASRKDRGNQPQHF.

This clone was observed once. V is TRBV7-3 and J is TRBJ1-1; D not certain. The germline V gene has CDR1 SGHTA and CDR2 FQGTGA. Trimming took off 4 bases at V and 5 bases at J, with 11 bases between the two ends. The CDR3 runs to 13 residues. The chain's CDR3 is CASSSSSRTEAFF. As DNA, the CDR3 is TGTGCCAGCAGCTCCAGTTCTAGGACTGAAGCTTTCTTT.

The genes are TRBV5-4 and TRBJ2-3, with D maybe TRBD2 (6 bases). Trimming took 6 bases from V and 4 from J, leaving 18 bases between them. The CDR3 has 15 residues. Germline CDR1 and CDR2: SGHNT and YYREEE (reference sequence). CDR3 DNA sequence: TGTGCCAGCACCCCCTCCGGGAGTTGGGCAGATACGCAGTATTTT. Protein product: CASTPSGSWADTQYF.

This sequence joins TRBV5-4 and TRBJ1-2; no clear D gene. V dropped 0 bases and J dropped 1 base, with 13 bases sitting between them. CDR3 size: 16 residues. Germline loops: CDR1 SGHNT, CDR2 YYREEE (reference sequence). The CDR3 bases are TGTGCCAGCAGCTTGGGCGGGTTGAATTATAACTATGGCTACACCTTC. It encodes CASSLGGLNYNYGYTF.

The chain couples TRBV7-6 to TRBJ2-1, with 15 positions matching TRBD2. The CDR3 loop spans 17 amino acids. V dropped 5 bases and J dropped 9; count of bases not matched to a gene: 11. Per the germline V gene, CDR1 is SGHVS and CDR2 is FNYEAQ. CDR3 sequence reads: CASSAVTGLAGGGEQFF. CDR3 bases: TGTGCCAGCAGCGCCGTGACTGGACTAGCGGGAGGGGGTGAGCAGTTCTTC.

This chain connects TRBV5-1 to TRBJ1-5; no clear D gene. Trimming took off 2 bases at V and 11 bases at J, with 17 bases between the two ends. Germline V gene data show CDR1 as SGHRS and CDR2 as YFSETQ. This CDR3 region has 14 residues. CDR3 coding DNA: TGCGCCAGCAGCTTCCACGGAGGAGACCGAGCCCAGCATTTT. Translated: CASSFHGGDRAQHF.

The chain has TRBV5-1 and TRBJ2-3, with D perhaps TRBD1 (5 bases). Germline CDR1 reads SGHRS; CDR2 reads YFSETQ. This CDR3 is 15 amino acids long. The germline V and J ends were trimmed by 3 bases and 0 bases, with 11 bases remaining between them. The CDR3 reads CASSSTGPSTDTQYF. The CDR3 DNA follows: TGCGCCAGCAGCTCTACAGGACCTAGCACAGATACGCAGTATTTT.

Only a few counts were recorded for this clone. V is TRBV7-3 and J is TRBJ1-1; perhaps TRBD1 as D (5 bases). This CDR3 contains 13 residues. Trimming removed 4 bases from V and 5 bases from J, with 11 bases in between. Germline V gives CDR1 SGHTA, CDR2 FQGTGA. The CDR3 region is CASSSLRVTEAFF. The CDR3 DNA reads TGTGCCAGCAGCTCACTCAGGGTTACTGAAGCTTTCTTT. Full variable domain (missing parts from reference TRBV7-3 and TRBJ1-1): GAGVSQTPSNKVTEKGKYVELRCDPISGHTALYWYRQSLGQGPEFLIYFQGTGAADDSGLPNDRFFAVRPEGSVSTLKIQRTERGDSAVYLCASSSLRVTEAFFGQGTRLTVV.

The V and J genes are TRBV6-5 and TRBJ1-1; D possibly corresponds to TRBD1 (5 bases). Deletions cut 6 bases from V and 0 bases from J, with 8 bases between. CDR1 and CDR2 (germline): MNHEY, SVGAGI. The CDR3 spans 13 residues. DNA of the CDR3: TGTGCCAGCAGGAGACAGATGAACACTGAAGCTTTCTTT. Residues: CASRRQMNTEAFF.

The chain recombines TRBV6-2 or TRBV6-3 with TRBJ2-7; D uncertain. This CDR3 has 13 residues. V dropped 2 bases and J dropped 4 bases, with 9 bases sitting between them. Germline assignment: CDR1 MNHEY and CDR2 SVGEGT. The CDR3 loop reads CASSYRLVYEQYF. Written as DNA, the CDR3 is TGTGCCAGCAGTTACCGGCTAGTGTACGAGCAGTACTTC.